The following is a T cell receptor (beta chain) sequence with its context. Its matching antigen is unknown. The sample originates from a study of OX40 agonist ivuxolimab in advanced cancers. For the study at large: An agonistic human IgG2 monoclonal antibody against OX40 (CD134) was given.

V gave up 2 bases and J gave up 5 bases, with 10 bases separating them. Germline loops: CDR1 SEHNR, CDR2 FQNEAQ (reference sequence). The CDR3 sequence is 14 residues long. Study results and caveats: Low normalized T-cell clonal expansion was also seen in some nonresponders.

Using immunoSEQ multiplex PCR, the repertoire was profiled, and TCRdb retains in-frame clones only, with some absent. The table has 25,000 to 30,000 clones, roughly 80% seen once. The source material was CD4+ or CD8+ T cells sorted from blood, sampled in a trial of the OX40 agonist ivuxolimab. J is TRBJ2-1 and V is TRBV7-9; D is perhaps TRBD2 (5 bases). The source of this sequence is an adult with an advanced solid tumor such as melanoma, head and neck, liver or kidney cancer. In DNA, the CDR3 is TGTGCCAGCAGCTTAACGGGGAGACACAATGAGCAGTTCTTC. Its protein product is CASSLTGRHNEQFF.